The 23 T cell receptor beta chains presented below share a single source sample, sequenced in a study of cytomegalovirus exposure and HLA in healthy donors. A multiplex PCR was run with 60 Vbeta primers and 13 Jbeta primers. Method: immunoSEQ multiplex PCR; TCRdb's copy keeps in-frame clones and lacks some. The sample includes some 160,000 clones, nearly 80% of them seen just once. Material for sequencing was PBMCs. Receptor source: a woman in her twenties or thirties in good health and CMV-seronegative.

This clone was found a few times. The rearrangement uses TRBV30 and TRBJ1-1; D ambiguous. This CDR3 is built from 18 residues. V was shortened by 4 bases and J by 1 base, with 25 bases between the two germline ends. CDR1 and CDR2 (germline): GTSNPN, SVGIG (reference sequence). CDR3 nucleotide sequence: TGTGCCTGGATCCCTCGTCCTGGCCAACCGAAAAAGAACACTGAAGCTTTCTTT. Amino acid sequence: CAWIPRPGQPKKNTEAFF.

The genes are TRBV12-5 and TRBJ2-1; D unresolved. Germline CDR1 LGHNT, CDR2 FRNRAP. The length of the CDR3 is 11 residues. With 7 bases removed from V and 7 bases from J, the gap between germline ends came to 8 bases. CDR3 sequence: CASAPKNEQFF. The CDR3 DNA sequence: TGTGCTAGTGCCCCTAAAAATGAGCAGTTCTTC.

This chain connects TRBV9 to TRBJ2-7; the D is unclear. The CDR3 consists of 15 residues. Germline V lookup: CDR1 SGDLS, CDR2 YYNGEE. With 0 bases removed from V and 6 bases from J, the gap between germline ends came to 16 bases. This chain's CDR3 is CASSVGGLDGAEQYF. The CDR3 nucleotides are TGTGCCAGCAGCGTAGGCGGCCTAGACGGAGCCGAGCAGTACTTC.

The chain joins TRBV7-6 to TRBJ1-6; D is possibly TRBD1 (6 bases). The CDR3 has 17 residues. Deletions cut 5 bases from V and 0 bases from J, with 14 bases between. Germline V gene sequence: CDR1 SGHVS, CDR2 FNYEAQ. CDR3 nucleotides: TGTGCCAGCAGCGAGGACAGTTTTTACTCCTATAATTCACCCCTCCACTTT. Translating it yields CASSEDSFYSYNSPLHF.

The chain has TRBV7-8 and TRBJ2-1; D uncertain. Germline V gene lookup returns CDR1 SGHVS and CDR2 FQNEAQ. This CDR3 contains 13 residues. V was trimmed by 4 bases and J by 6 bases, leaving 10 bases between them. CDR3 residues: CASSSLHGNEQFF. The CDR3 DNA is TGTGCCAGCAGCTCACTACATGGCAATGAGCAGTTCTTC. Supplemented by reference TRBV7-8 and TRBJ2-1, the full variable domain reads GAGVSQSPRYKVAKRGQDVALRCDPISGHVSLFWYQQALGQGPEFLTYFQNEAQLDKSGLPSDRFFAERPEGSVSTLKIQRTQQEDSAVYLCASSSLHGNEQFFGPGTRLTVL.

This rearrangement joins TRBV7-3 to TRBJ2-1; 9 positions match TRBD2. The CDR3 extends over 15 amino acids. Germline values: CDR1 SGHTA, CDR2 FQGTGA. With 8 bases clipped from V and 4 bases from J, the junction kept 9 bases outside the gene matches. The CDR3 reads CASVGRGGRYNEQFF. The CDR3 bases are TGTGCCAGCGTAGGGCGGGGGGGCCGGTACAATGAGCAGTTCTTC.

V is TRBV19 and J is TRBJ1-3; possible D gene TRBD1, 5 bases. The germline CDR1 and CDR2 sequences are LNHDA and SQIVND (reference sequence). The CDR3 loop spans 15 amino acids. V was trimmed by 5 bases and J by 0 bases, leaving 11 bases between them. CDR3 protein: CASSPDSSSGNTIYF. The CDR3 DNA reads as TGTGCCAGTAGTCCTGACAGTTCCTCTGGAAACACCATATATTTT.

The chain carries TRBV5-4 and TRBJ1-2; 7 bases map to TRBD1. This CDR3 comprises 16 residues. The germline CDR1 and CDR2 sequences are SGHNT and YYREEE (reference sequence). V shed 4 bases, J shed 2 bases, and the junction held 11 bases outside the gene matches. CDR3 coding DNA: TGTGCCAGCAGCCCAACCCCGACAGGGATCAACTATGGCTACACCTTC. Translated: CASSPTPTGINYGYTF.

This clone has only a few counts. This sequence joins TRBV29-1 and TRBJ1-6; D is undetermined. Germline V gene data show CDR1 as SQVTM and CDR2 as ANQGSEA. The CDR3 is made up of 13 amino acids. The V end was cut by 4 bases, the J end by 6 bases, with 10 bases between. CDR3 protein: CSVGSGSNSPLHF. CDR3 DNA sequence: TGCAGCGTTGGTAGTGGGAGTAATTCACCCCTCCACTTT. The complete variable domain, with remaining parts taken from reference TRBV29-1 and TRBJ1-6, reads SAVISQKPSRDICQRGTSLTIQCQVDSQVTMMFWYRQQPGQSLTLIATANQGSEATYESGFVIDKFPISRPNLTFSTLTVSNMSPEDSSIYLCSVGSGSNSPLHFGNGTRLTVT.

The chain is built from TRBV5-4 and TRBJ1-5; D remains unclear. Germline V gene data show CDR1 as SGHNT and CDR2 as YYREEE (reference sequence). CDR3 size: 13 residues. V was clipped by 2 bases and J by 2 bases, with 5 bases between them. For the CDR3, the DNA is TGTGCCAGCAGCTTATCGGGCAATCAGCCCCAGCATTTT. Its translation: CASSLSGNQPQHF.

The rearrangement uses TRBV10-3 and TRBJ2-7, with a possible D match to TRBD1 (5 bases). The V gene lost 0 bases and the J gene lost 1 base, with 16 bases spanning the gap. This CDR3 comprises 17 residues. Germline assignment: CDR1 ENHRY and CDR2 SYGVKD. The CDR3 here is CAISESVGTGTSYEQYF. CDR3 nucleotide sequence: TGTGCCATCAGTGAGTCGGTAGGAACAGGCACTTCCTACGAGCAGTACTTC.

This chain connects TRBV11-2 to TRBJ2-5; D unclear. Germline CDR1 SGHAT, CDR2 FQNNGV. V was clipped by 4 bases and J by 0 bases, with 3 bases between them. This CDR3 has 12 amino acids. The CDR3 DNA is TGTGCCAGCAGCTCTAACCAAGAGACCCAGTACTTC. Its translation: CASSSNQETQYF. The variable domain in full, with the rest retrieved from reference TRBV11-2 and TRBJ2-5, is EAGVAQSPRYKIIEKRQSVAFWCNPISGHATLYWYQQILGQGPKLLIQFQNNGVVDDSQLPKDRFSAERLKGVDSTLKIQPAKLEDSAVYLCASSSNQETQYFGPGTRLLVL.

The table lists this clone with a few counts. V is TRBV5-1 and J is TRBJ2-7, with a possible D match to TRBD1 (5 bases). Germline V gene data show CDR1 as SGHRS and CDR2 as YFSETQ. The CDR3 is 14 residues long. Trimming cost V 0 bases and J 2 bases, with 9 bases left between them. The CDR3 here is CASSLGQGAYEQYF. For the CDR3, the DNA is TGCGCCAGCAGCTTGGGGCAGGGTGCCTACGAGCAGTACTTC.

The chain carries TRBV10-3 and TRBJ1-5, with D hard to call. Trimming cost V 4 bases and J 3 bases, with 4 bases left between them. Per germline, CDR1 ENHRY and CDR2 SYGVKD. The CDR3 has 12 amino acids. The CDR3 protein is CAISGNNQPQHF. The CDR3 DNA reads as TGTGCCATCAGTGGTAACAATCAGCCCCAGCATTTT.

The rearrangement joins TRBV5-1 to TRBJ2-7; D remains unclear. The CDR3 contains 12 residues. The ends were cut back, 1 base at V and 2 bases at J, with 4 bases in the middle. Germline lookup yields CDR1 SGHRS and CDR2 YFSETQ. The CDR3 protein is CASSLTAYEQYF. CDR3 coding DNA: TGCGCCAGCAGCTTGACAGCCTACGAGCAGTACTTC.

V usage is TRBV11-3 and J usage is TRBJ2-2; 10 bases are shared with TRBD2. Germline V gene data show CDR1 as SGHNT and CDR2 as YENEEA. There are 17 residues in the CDR3. Trimming cost V 1 base and J 5 bases; bases outside gene matches: 7. The CDR3 is CASSLVRLAGYTGELFF. As DNA, the CDR3 is TGTGCCAGCAGCTTAGTCAGACTAGCGGGTTATACCGGGGAGCTGTTTTTT.

The V and J genes are TRBV11-1 and TRBJ1-1, with D possibly matching TRBD1 (6 bases). The CDR3 length is 14 residues. Trimming removed 1 base at V and 4 bases at J, with 10 bases between. CDR1 and CDR2 from the germline V gene are SGHAT and FQDESV (reference sequence). The CDR3 sequence is CASSLGQETTEAFF. The CDR3 DNA reads as TGTGCCAGCAGCTTAGGACAGGAAACCACTGAAGCTTTCTTT.

This clone appeared a few times. This chain links TRBV15 with TRBJ2-1; 7 bases fit TRBD2. The germline gives CDR1 LNHNV, CDR2 YYDKDF (reference sequence). V was pared by 0 bases and J by 4 bases, with 9 bases of the junction left unmatched. This CDR3 region has 17 residues. CDR3 in DNA: TGTGCCACCAGCAGAGATGGGGTCGGGGGGAGGTACAATGAGCAGTTCTTC. It codes for CATSRDGVGGRYNEQFF.

The V gene is TRBV6-5, the J gene TRBJ2-1; TRBD2 matches 7 bases. V lost 7 bases, J lost 6 bases, and 6 bases stayed unmatched. The CDR3 consists of 13 residues. CDR1 is MNHEY and CDR2 is SVGAGI in the germline V gene. CDR3 sequence reads: CASTPTSSNEQFF. The CDR3 DNA reads as TGTGCCAGCACTCCGACTAGCTCCAATGAGCAGTTCTTC.

The rearrangement uses TRBV27 and TRBJ2-7, with D perhaps matching TRBD2 (6 bases). The CDR3 contains 12 residues. V was trimmed by 5 bases and J by 5 bases, leaving 10 bases between them. The germline gives CDR1 MNHEY, CDR2 SMNVEV (reference sequence). DNA of the CDR3: TGTGCCAGCAGTCAAGGAGGGAACGAGCAGTACTTC. Its protein is CASSQGGNEQYF.

The CDR3 DNA sequence: TGTGCCAGCTCACCACCGGGACAAAGCAATCAGCCCCAGCATTTT. This encodes CASSPPGQSNQPQHF. The genes are TRBV18 and TRBJ1-5; D perhaps matches TRBD1 (6 bases). From germline, CDR1 is KGHSH and CDR2 LQKENI. CDR3 length: 15 amino acids. Trimming removed 0 bases from V and 1 base from J, with 7 bases in between.

This clone was counted between two and nine times. The J gene is TRBJ2-5, the V gene TRBV15; no definite D call. The CDR3 is 13 amino acids. Germline V gives CDR1 LNHNV, CDR2 YYDKDF (reference sequence). The V gene lost 0 bases and the J gene lost 3 bases, with 5 bases spanning the gap. CDR3 residues: CATSRDSEETQYF. CDR3 sequence (DNA): TGTGCCACCAGCAGAGATTCGGAAGAGACCCAGTACTTC.

V usage is TRBV9 and J usage is TRBJ1-3; D gene unclear. The V end was cut by 1 base, the J end by 0 bases, with 14 bases between. CDR3 length equals 17 residues. Germline V gene data show CDR1 as SGDLS and CDR2 as YYNGEE. Written as DNA, the CDR3 is TGTGCCAGCAGCGTAATATTAAGCGAGAGCTCTGGAAACACCATATATTTT. It specifies CASSVILSESSGNTIYF. The entire variable domain, with the rest obtained from reference TRBV9 and TRBJ1-3, is as follows: DSGVTQTPKHLITATGQRVTLRCSPRSGDLSVYWYQQSLDQGLQFLIQYYNGEERAKGNILERFSAQQFPDLHSELNLSSLELGDSALYFCASSVILSESSGNTIYFGEGSWLTVV.